This TCR beta chain stems from a study of blood T cell repertoires in COVID-19. Across the study: Some COVID-19 samples were acute and others convalescent; all came from the United States, Italy and Spain. Sources were T cells, B-cell-depleted T cells, or PBMCs; the material itself was cDNA or gDNA.

Original data processing: Quantification of nucleated cells was approximated via reference gene primer amplification. The data were produced by immunoSEQ multiplex PCR, yet TCRdb's version contains in-frame clones alone and is incomplete. Clone size and the V and J calls come from that table; the DNA yielded D and trimming. The table lists 110,000 to 150,000 clones, 85% to 90% of them singletons, with under 7% in the top ten. This CDR3 region has 17 residues. The chain joins TRBV21-1 to TRBJ2-3; the D call TRBD2 from the table was never checked on the DNA. TRBV21-1 is listed as a pseudogene. This receptor was taken from a human donor in a cohort sampled during active COVID-19. The sequenced sample consisted of peripheral blood. Here the CDR3 DNA reads TGTGCCAGCAGCAAACCGACTAGCGGGTTTTTCACAGATACGCAGTATTTT. Translating gives CASSKPTSGFFTDTQYF.